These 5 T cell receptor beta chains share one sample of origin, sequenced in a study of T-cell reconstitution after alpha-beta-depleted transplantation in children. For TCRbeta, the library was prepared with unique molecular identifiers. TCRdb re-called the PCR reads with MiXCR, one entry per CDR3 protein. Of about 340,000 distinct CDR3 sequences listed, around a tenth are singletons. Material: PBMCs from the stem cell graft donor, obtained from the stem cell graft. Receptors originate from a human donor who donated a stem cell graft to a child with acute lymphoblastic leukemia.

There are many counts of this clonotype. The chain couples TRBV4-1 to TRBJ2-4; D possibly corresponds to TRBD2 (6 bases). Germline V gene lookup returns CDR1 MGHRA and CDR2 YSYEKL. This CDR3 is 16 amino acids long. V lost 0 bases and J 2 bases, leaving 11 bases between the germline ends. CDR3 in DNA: TGCGCCAGCAGCCAAGATAGGGCGGGGACCAAAAACATTCAGTACTTC. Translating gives CASSQDRAGTKNIQYF.

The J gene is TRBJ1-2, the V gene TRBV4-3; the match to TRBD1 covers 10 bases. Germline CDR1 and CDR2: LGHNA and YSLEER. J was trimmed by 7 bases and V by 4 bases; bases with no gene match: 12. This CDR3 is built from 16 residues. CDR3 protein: CASSPHTGQGSSGYTF. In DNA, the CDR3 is TGCGCCAGCAGCCCGCATACGGGACAGGGGAGTTCTGGCTACACCTTC.

For the CDR3, the DNA is TGTGCCATCAGTGAGTCCGGCAGTTCTCAGCCCCAGCATTTT. This encodes CAISESGSSQPQHF. This chain joins TRBV10-3 and TRBJ1-5; no clear D. Germline V lookup: CDR1 ENHRY, CDR2 SYGVKD. V was shortened by 0 bases and J by 6 bases, with 9 bases between the two germline ends. This CDR3 has 14 residues.

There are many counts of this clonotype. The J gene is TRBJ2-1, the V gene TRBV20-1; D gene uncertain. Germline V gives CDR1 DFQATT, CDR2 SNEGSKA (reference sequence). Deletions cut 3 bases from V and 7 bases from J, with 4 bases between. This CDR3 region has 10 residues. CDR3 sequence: CSARRNEQFF. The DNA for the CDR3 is TGCAGTGCTAGGAGGAATGAGCAGTTCTTC.

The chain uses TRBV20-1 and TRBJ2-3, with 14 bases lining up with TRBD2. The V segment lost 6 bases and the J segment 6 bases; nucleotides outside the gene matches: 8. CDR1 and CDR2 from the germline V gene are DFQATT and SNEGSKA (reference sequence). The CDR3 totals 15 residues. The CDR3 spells CSATGLAGDVDTQYF. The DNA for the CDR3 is TGCAGTGCGACGGGACTAGCGGGAGACGTGGATACGCAGTATTTT.